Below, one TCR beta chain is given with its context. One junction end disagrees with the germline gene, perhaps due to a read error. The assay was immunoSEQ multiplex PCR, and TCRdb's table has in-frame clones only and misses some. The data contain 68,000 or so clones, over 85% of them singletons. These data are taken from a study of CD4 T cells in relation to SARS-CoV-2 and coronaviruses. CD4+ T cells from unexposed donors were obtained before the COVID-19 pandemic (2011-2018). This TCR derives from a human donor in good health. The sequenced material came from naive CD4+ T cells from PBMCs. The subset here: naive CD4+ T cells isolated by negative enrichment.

The CDR3 is CASGDGASYEQYF. The CDR3 DNA reads TGTGCCAGCGGTGATGGGGCCTCCTACGAGCAGTACTTC. The genes are TRBV6-1 and TRBJ2-7, with D tentatively TRBD1 (5 bases). The CDR3 totals 13 residues. Germline CDR1 MNHNS, CDR2 SASEGT.